This T cell receptor beta chain was identified during a study of blood T cell repertoires in COVID-19. Across the study: Sources were T cells, B-cell-depleted T cells, or PBMCs; the material itself was cDNA or gDNA.

The assay was immunoSEQ multiplex PCR, and TCRdb's table has in-frame clones only and misses some. The table records approximately 300,000 clones, roughly 90% of them present only once. Germline V lookup: CDR1 MGHRA, CDR2 YSYEKL. The CDR3 contains 15 residues. Trimming shortened V by 1 base and J by 4 bases, and 14 bases separated the two germline ends. A single count supports this clone. The clonotype was recovered from a woman in her 30s who had recovered from COVID-19. J is TRBJ2-7 and V is TRBV4-1; D possibly corresponds to TRBD2 (6 bases). Sequences were obtained from PBMCs or T cells enriched from blood (not recorded which). The CDR3 coding sequence is TGCGCCAGCAGCCAAGGGTCGCCAGGGAGGTACGAGCAGTACTTC. Translating gives CASSQGSPGRYEQYF.